This T cell receptor beta chain derives from a study of cytomegalovirus exposure and HLA in healthy donors. Broader study findings: CMV serostatus stood as the only immune exposure information on hand. Most of the TCR beta V segments (in an earlier analysis) were productive either about 87% or about 30% of the time.

The PCR employed 60 Vbeta primers together with 13 Jbeta primers. This table comes from immunoSEQ multiplex PCR, and its TCRdb copy is limited to in-frame clones, with some not included. The table lists some 90,000 clones, roughly 80% of them singletons. On this clone itself: What it recognizes is unknown.

Germline V gene sequence: CDR1 MNHEY, CDR2 SMNVEV (reference sequence). Unmatched junction bases numbered 10, after V lost 6 bases and J lost 6 bases. This CDR3 comprises 15 residues. This TCR came from a woman between 45 and 60 years old in good health and CMV-seropositive. The chain recombines TRBV27 with TRBJ1-5, with 8 bases identical to TRBD1. Sequenced input: PBMCs. CDR3 coding DNA: TGTGCCAGCAGGCCGGACAGGGTTGCCTCTCAGCCCCAGCATTTT. Translated, it gives CASRPDRVASQPQHF.